This TCR beta chain was captured in a study of monozygotic twins with inflammatory bowel disease. Overall study results and limits: Healthy co-twins exceeded IBD patients in TCRbeta diversity as measured by inverse Simpson. The authors could not tell different T cell subtypes apart.

To note about this clonotype: Its cognate antigen is unknown.

Each UMI, carrying a 6-nucleotide sample barcode, came from template switching. TCRdb re-called the 5' RACE reads; one entry per CDR3 protein, DNA not given. The sample features 200,000 to 250,000 distinct CDR3 sequences, with 6% to 9% in its top ten. This CDR3 has 15 residues. Germline CDR1 is LNHNV and CDR2 is YYDKDF (reference sequence). Sequences were obtained from blood. This clonotype was sampled from a human donor with ulcerative colitis or Crohn's disease, or a healthy co-twin of an affected twin (not recorded which). The chain uses TRBV15 and TRBJ2-1; the TCRdb call, TRBD1, lacks DNA for checking. The CDR3 spells CATSRGGTGDNEQFF.